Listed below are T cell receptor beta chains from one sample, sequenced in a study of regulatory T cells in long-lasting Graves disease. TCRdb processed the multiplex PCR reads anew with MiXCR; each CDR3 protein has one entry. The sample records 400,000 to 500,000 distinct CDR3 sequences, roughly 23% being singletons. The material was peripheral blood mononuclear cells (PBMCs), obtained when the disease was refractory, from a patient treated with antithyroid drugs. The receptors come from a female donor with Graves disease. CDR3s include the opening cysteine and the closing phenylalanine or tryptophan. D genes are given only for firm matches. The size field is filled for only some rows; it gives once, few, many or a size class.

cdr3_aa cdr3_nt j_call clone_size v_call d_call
CASARAGVHEQYF TGTGCCAGCGCTCGGGCAGGGGTCCACGAGCAGTACTTC TRBJ2-7 many TRBV2 NA
CASSLRDRGLAYGYTF TGTGCCAGCAGTTTGCGGGACAGGGGGCTAGCCTATGGCTACACCTTC TRBJ1-2 NA TRBV28 TRBD1
CASSSSGAHYEQYF TGTGCCAGCAGCAGTAGCGGAGCCCACTACGAGCAGTACTTC TRBJ2-7 few TRBV3-1 NA
CASSRRGDGTSGKIGNEQFF TGCGCCAGCAGTCGTCGTGGTGACGGTACTAGCGGGAAAATTGGCAATGAGCAGTTCTTC TRBJ2-1 NA TRBV5-1 TRBD2
CAWSRGSGRAGELFF TGTGCCTGGAGTCGGGGTAGCGGGAGGGCCGGGGAGCTGTTTTTT TRBJ2-2 few TRBV30 TRBD2
CASRDRGEETQYF TGTGCCAGTAGGGACAGGGGAGAGGAGACCCAGTACTTC TRBJ2-5 NA TRBV19 TRBD1
CASSIQSLAKNIQYF TGTGCCAGCAGTATACAGTCACTAGCCAAAAACATTCAGTACTTC TRBJ2-4 many TRBV12-3/TRBV12-4 NA
CASSSLLGRETQYF TGTGCCAGCAGTTCGCTACTGGGGAGAGAGACCCAGTACTTC TRBJ2-5 many TRBV6-2/TRBV6-3 NA
CASSDGTLGGANVLTF TGTGCCAGCAGTGACGGGACTTTAGGTGGGGCCAACGTCCTGACTTTC TRBJ2-6 NA TRBV6-1 NA
CASSRGPDTQYF TGTGCCAGCAGTCGAGGCCCAGATACGCAGTATTTT TRBJ2-3 few TRBV2 NA
CAGLSGETEKLFF TGCGCCGGCCTGTCAGGGGAGACGGAAAAACTGTTTTTT TRBJ1-4 few TRBV4-1 NA
CASSPGMANTEAFF TGCGCCAGCAGCCCGGGGATGGCGAACACTGAAGCTTTCTTT TRBJ1-1 NA TRBV5-1 NA
CSAIRDTNQPQHF TGCAGTGCCATCCGGGACACCAATCAGCCCCAGCATTTT TRBJ1-5 few TRBV20-1 NA
CASSLDGTGEQYF TGTGCCAGCAGCTTAGATGGGACAGGGGAGCAGTACTTC TRBJ2-7 many TRBV13 TRBD1
CATLTSGGYEQYF TGTGCCACCCTTACTAGCGGGGGTTACGAGCAGTACTTC TRBJ2-7 few TRBV6-1 TRBD2
CSVEDLPRGYNTEAFF TGCAGCGTTGAAGATCTTCCCAGGGGGTACAACACTGAAGCTTTCTTT TRBJ1-1 few TRBV29-1 TRBD1
CASSLRAGVGEQYF TGTGCCAGCAGCTTACGGGCGGGAGTGGGCGAGCAGTACTTC TRBJ2-7 many TRBV11-2 TRBD2
CASSSRDRGDDEQYF TGTGCCAGCAGTTCCCGGGACAGGGGCGACGACGAGCAGTACTTC TRBJ2-7 few TRBV28 TRBD1
CASSMTGENSPLHF TGTGCCAGCAGTATGACAGGGGAAAATTCACCCCTCCACTTT TRBJ1-6 NA TRBV6-1 TRBD1
CASSLGSRYYEQYF TGTGCCAGCAGTTTGGGGAGCAGATACTACGAGCAGTACTTC TRBJ2-7 NA TRBV7-9 NA